A single sample gave rise to the 27 T cell receptor beta chains below, sequenced in a study of CXCR3-negative and CXCR3-positive naive CD8 T cells (dated by TCRdb to about 2019). What the authors observed across the whole study: Compared with CXCR3-negative naive cells, CXCR3-positive naive cells had TRB CDR3s with higher hydrophobicity (lower Kidera factor 4), lower energy, and higher strength and volume indices.

Their recognized antigens are unknown. The listed sequencing device is NextSeq 550. The Human TCR Profiling Kit (MiLaboratory) was used to make UMI-labeled 5' RACE TRB cDNA libraries. TCRdb reprocessed the reads and lists each CDR3 protein sequence as a single entry, with no DNA. The table kept for this sample lists a few thousand distinct CDR3 sequences. Around 2.4% of the sample is held by the ten biggest clonotypes. Sequenced material: naive CXCR3+ CD8+ T cells from blood. What the cell subset or site label conveys for this sample: CD45RO-CCR7+CD27+CD95- naive CD8+ T cells expressing CXCR3 (TNR3+). The receptors come from a human donor in good health. Some clones in this sample may be carry-over from other donors' samples.

This CDR3 reads CASSPGTDHQQYF. V usage is TRBV7-3 and J usage is TRBJ2-3; TCRdb's D call of TRBD1 is untestable without DNA. The germline V gene has CDR1 SGHTA and CDR2 FQGTGA. The CDR3 runs to 13 residues.

This clonotype is classed as medium-sized by frequency. CDR3 region: CASSAGLAVTDTQYF. This chain joins TRBV7-2 and TRBJ2-3; the D gene TCRdb calls, TRBD2, cannot be checked with no DNA. The germline CDR1 and CDR2 sequences are SGHTA and FQGNSA. The CDR3 contains 15 residues.

This clonotype shows up as medium-sized (0.01 to 0.1%) by frequency. This CDR3 reads CASSSSPYEQYF. The chain is built from TRBV7-2 and TRBJ2-7. The CDR3 spans 12 residues. CDR1 and CDR2 from the germline V gene are SGHTA and FQGNSA.

The V call is TRBV13, the J call TRBJ2-3; TCRdb gives TRBD2 as the D gene, but with no DNA this cannot be confirmed. Per germline, CDR1 PRHDT and CDR2 FYEKMQ (reference sequence). CDR3 length: 16 residues. The CDR3 loop is CASSLAAGGQRDTQYF.

The V call is TRBV20-1, the J call TRBJ2-1. CDR1 is DFQATT and CDR2 is SNEGSKA in the germline V gene (reference sequence). The CDR3 contains 15 residues. This CDR3 is CSARDRLAPYNEQFF.

By frequency, this clonotype is medium-sized. The CDR3: CAISESSGAQTNYGYTF. The chain couples TRBV10-3 to TRBJ1-2; TCRdb reports TRBD1, a call that lacks DNA to check it against. There are 17 residues in the CDR3. Germline assignment: CDR1 ENHRY and CDR2 SYGVKD.

This chain connects TRBV6-2 or TRBV6-3 to TRBJ1-1. Per germline, CDR1 MNHEY and CDR2 SVGEGT. The CDR3 contains 13 residues. The CDR3 loop reads CASSYSLGSEPFF.

The chain carries TRBV13 and TRBJ2-7; TCRdb gives TRBD1 as the D gene, but with no DNA this cannot be confirmed. The germline V gene has CDR1 PRHDT and CDR2 FYEKMQ (reference sequence). The CDR3 is 16 amino acids. Here the CDR3 reads CASSLLAGVSPGEQYF.

This chain connects TRBV25-1 to TRBJ1-5. Per the germline V gene, CDR1 is MGHDK and CDR2 is SYGVNS. The CDR3 runs to 15 residues. CDR3 protein: CASSESGEVGQPQHF.

V gene TRBV7-9 combines with J gene TRBJ1-1; without DNA, the TCRdb call of TRBD1 cannot be checked. CDR3 size: 14 residues. The germline CDR1 and CDR2 sequences are SEHNR and FQNEAQ (reference sequence). CDR3 region: CASSPPGENTEAFF. Full variable domain (outside the CDR3, taken from reference TRBV7-9 and TRBJ1-1): DTGVSQNPRHKITKRGQNVTFRCDPISEHNRLYWYRQTLGQGPEFLTYFQNEAQLEKSRLLSDRFSAERPKGSFSTLEIQRTEQGDSAMYLCASSPPGENTEAFFGQGTRLTVV.

The chain joins TRBV6-2 or TRBV6-3 to TRBJ1-2. Germline loops: CDR1 MNHEY, CDR2 SVGEGT. The CDR3 totals 13 residues. Here the CDR3 reads CASSLEEYYGYTF.

The J gene is TRBJ2-7, the V gene TRBV3-1; the D gene TCRdb calls, TRBD1, cannot be checked with no DNA. The CDR3 contains 14 residues. Germline loops: CDR1 LGHDT, CDR2 YNNKEL (reference sequence). The CDR3 spells CASSQDTTDYEQYF.

This chain connects TRBV13 to TRBJ2-7; with no DNA, the TCRdb D assignment of TRBD1 cannot be verified. The CDR3 spans 13 residues. Germline CDR1 PRHDT, CDR2 FYEKMQ (reference sequence). CDR3 amino acids: CASSLDRTNEQYF.

This clonotype is medium-sized by frequency. The chain recombines TRBV6-1 with TRBJ2-5; TCRdb indicates TRBD2, and absent DNA this call remains unverified. CDR3 length: 18 residues. Per germline, CDR1 MNHNS and CDR2 SASEGT. The CDR3 region is CASSEARGPVRTGKAQYF.

This clonotype ranks as medium-sized in terms of frequency. The CDR3 sequence is CASSQNGLAGQTDTQYF. The chain employs TRBV4-3 and TRBJ2-3; no DNA is available, so the TRBD2 call from TCRdb remains unchecked. Per the germline V gene, CDR1 is LGHNA and CDR2 is YSLEER. There are 17 residues in the CDR3.

Considering frequency, this clonotype is medium-sized. The J gene is TRBJ1-2, the V gene TRBV20-1. The CDR3 totals 12 residues. Germline CDR1 is DFQATT and CDR2 is SNEGSKA (reference sequence). The chain's CDR3 is CSARESSYGYTF.

The chain couples TRBV20-1 to TRBJ2-7; the D call from TCRdb, TRBD2, cannot be confirmed without DNA. The length of the CDR3 is 18 residues. Germline-derived CDR1 and CDR2 are DFQATT and SNEGSKA (reference sequence). The CDR3 reads CSGGSYEYGTAMGDEQYF.

The CDR3 region is CASSQTQDLAKNIQYF. The gene calls are TRBV6-2 or TRBV6-3 and TRBJ2-4. This CDR3 region has 16 residues. Germline CDR1 reads MNHEY; CDR2 reads SVGEGT.

The chain has TRBV2 and TRBJ2-3; TCRdb's D gene call, TRBD2, goes unchecked for lack of DNA. Germline CDR1 SNHLY, CDR2 FYNNEI. The CDR3 loop spans 16 amino acids. CDR3 loop: CASSESSGGYTDTQYF.

The V gene is TRBV4-1, the J gene TRBJ2-3; TCRdb's D gene call, TRBD2, goes unchecked for lack of DNA. This CDR3 region has 13 residues. Germline-derived CDR1 and CDR2 are MGHRA and YSYEKL. CDR3 loop: CASRSSGMDTQYF.

This chain joins TRBV7-8 and TRBJ2-3; absent DNA, TCRdb's TRBD2 call cannot be checked. This CDR3 has 17 amino acids. Germline-derived CDR1 and CDR2 are SGHVS and FQNEAQ. The CDR3 here is CASSSVRLVGGGDTQYF.

This clonotype registers medium-sized by frequency. The chain has TRBV27 and TRBJ2-7; with no DNA, the TCRdb D assignment of TRBD1 cannot be verified. Germline V gene data show CDR1 as MNHEY and CDR2 as SMNVEV (reference sequence). The CDR3 is 13 residues long. The CDR3 region is CASSSTGHREQYF.

The V call is TRBV7-9, the J call TRBJ1-6. CDR1 and CDR2 (germline): SEHNR, FQNEAQ (reference sequence). CDR3 size: 16 residues. This CDR3 reads CASSSAPGEYNSPLHF. Full variable domain (outside the CDR3, taken from reference TRBV7-9 and TRBJ1-6): DTGVSQNPRHKITKRGQNVTFRCDPISEHNRLYWYRQTLGQGPEFLTYFQNEAQLEKSRLLSDRFSAERPKGSFSTLEIQRTEQGDSAMYLCASSSAPGEYNSPLHFGNGTRLTVT.

This chain links TRBV29-1 with TRBJ2-1; the TCRdb D gene call, TRBD1, has no DNA to confirm it. The germline V gene has CDR1 SQVTM and CDR2 ANQGSEA. There are 15 residues in the CDR3. The CDR3 reads CSVYTGGSGVSEQFF.

The chain combines TRBV7-7 with TRBJ1-6. The CDR3 covers 13 residues. CDR1 is SSHAT, CDR2 FNYEAQ, per germline (reference sequence). The CDR3 sequence is CASSLDGNSPLHF.

The CDR3 protein is CSVEGTHEQFF. The chain carries TRBV29-1 and TRBJ2-1; TCRdb selects TRBD1, and the lack of DNA leaves this call unchecked. The CDR3 has 11 amino acids. CDR1 is SQVTM, CDR2 ANQGSEA, per germline.

This chain links TRBV2 with TRBJ1-1; TCRdb's D gene call, TRBD1, goes unchecked for lack of DNA. Looked up from germline, CDR1 is SNHLY and CDR2 is FYNNEI. The CDR3 extends over 15 amino acids. The CDR3 loop is CASRESQGFNTEAFF. The variable domain in full, with the rest retrieved from reference TRBV2 and TRBJ1-1, is EPEVTQTPSHQVTQMGQEVILRCVPISNHLYFYWYRQILGQKVEFLVSFYNNEISEKSEIFDDQFSVERPDGSNFTLKIRSTKLEDSAMYFCASRESQGFNTEAFFGQGTRLTVV.